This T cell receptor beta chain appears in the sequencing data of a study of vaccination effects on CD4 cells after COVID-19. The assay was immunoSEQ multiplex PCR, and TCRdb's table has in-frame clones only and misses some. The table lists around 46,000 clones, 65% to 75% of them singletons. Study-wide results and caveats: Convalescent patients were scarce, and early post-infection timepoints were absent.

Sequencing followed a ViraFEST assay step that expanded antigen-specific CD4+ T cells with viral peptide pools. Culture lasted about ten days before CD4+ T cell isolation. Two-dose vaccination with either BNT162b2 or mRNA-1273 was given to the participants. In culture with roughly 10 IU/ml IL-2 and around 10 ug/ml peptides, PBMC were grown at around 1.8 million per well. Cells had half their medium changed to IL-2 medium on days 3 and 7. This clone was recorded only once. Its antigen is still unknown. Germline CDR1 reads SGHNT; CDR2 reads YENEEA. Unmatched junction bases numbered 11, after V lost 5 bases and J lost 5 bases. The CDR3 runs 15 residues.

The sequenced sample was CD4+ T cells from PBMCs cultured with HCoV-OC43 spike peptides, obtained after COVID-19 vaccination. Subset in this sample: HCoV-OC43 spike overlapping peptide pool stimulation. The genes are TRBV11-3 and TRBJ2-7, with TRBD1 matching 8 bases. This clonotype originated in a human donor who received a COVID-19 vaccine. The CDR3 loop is CASSLGRQGNHEQYF. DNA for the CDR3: TGTGCCAGCAGCCTTGGGCGACAGGGGAACCACGAGCAGTACTTC.